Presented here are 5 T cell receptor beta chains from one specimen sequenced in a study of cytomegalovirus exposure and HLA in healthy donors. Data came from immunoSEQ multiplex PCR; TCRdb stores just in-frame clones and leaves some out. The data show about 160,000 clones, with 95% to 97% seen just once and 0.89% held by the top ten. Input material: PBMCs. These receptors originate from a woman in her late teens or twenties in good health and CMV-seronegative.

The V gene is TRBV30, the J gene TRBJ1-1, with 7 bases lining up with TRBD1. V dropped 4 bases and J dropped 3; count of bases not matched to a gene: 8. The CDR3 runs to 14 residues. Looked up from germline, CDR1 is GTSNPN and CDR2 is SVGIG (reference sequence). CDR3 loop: CAWKSTGTYTEAFF. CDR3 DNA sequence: TGTGCCTGGAAGTCGACAGGGACGTACACTGAAGCTTTCTTT.

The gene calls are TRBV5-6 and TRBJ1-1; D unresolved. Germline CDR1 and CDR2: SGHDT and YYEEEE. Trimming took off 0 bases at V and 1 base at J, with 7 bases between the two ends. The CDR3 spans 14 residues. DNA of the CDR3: TGTGCCAGCAGCTTGGGAGGGAGGAACACTGAAGCTTTCTTT. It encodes CASSLGGRNTEAFF.

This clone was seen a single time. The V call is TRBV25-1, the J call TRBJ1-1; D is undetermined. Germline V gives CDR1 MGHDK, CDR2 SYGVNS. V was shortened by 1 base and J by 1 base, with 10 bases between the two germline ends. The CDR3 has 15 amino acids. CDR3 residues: CASSEFGLTNTEAFF. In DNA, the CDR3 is TGTGCCAGCAGTGAATTCGGACTTACGAACACTGAAGCTTTCTTT.

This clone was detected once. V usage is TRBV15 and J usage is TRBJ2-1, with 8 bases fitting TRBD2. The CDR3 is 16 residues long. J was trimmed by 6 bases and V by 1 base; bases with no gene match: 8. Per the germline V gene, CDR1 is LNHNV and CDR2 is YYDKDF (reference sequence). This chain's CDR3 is CATSRAGGGAVNEQFF. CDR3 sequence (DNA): TGTGCCACCAGCAGAGCGGGAGGGGGGGCCGTCAATGAGCAGTTCTTC. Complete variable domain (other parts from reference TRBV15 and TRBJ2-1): DAMVIQNPRYQVTQFGKPVTLSCSQTLNHNVMYWYQQKSSQAPKLLFHYYDKDFNNEADTPDNFQSRRPNTSFCFLDIRSPGLGDTAMYLCATSRAGGGAVNEQFFGPGTRLTVL.

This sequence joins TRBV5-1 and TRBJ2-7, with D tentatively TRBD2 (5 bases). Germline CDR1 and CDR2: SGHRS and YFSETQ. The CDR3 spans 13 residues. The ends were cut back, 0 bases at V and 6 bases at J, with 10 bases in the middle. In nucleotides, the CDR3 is TGCGCCAGCAGCTTGGGAGGGTACGGCGAGCAGTACTTC. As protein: CASSLGGYGEQYF.